The 9 T cell receptor beta chains presented below share a single source sample, sequenced in a study of neurological immune-mediated disorders. Specified time point: longitudinal time-point 3. TCRdb used MiXCR to reprocess the 5' RACE reads, holding one entry per CDR3 protein. Of roughly 42,000 distinct CDR3 sequences in the sample, 13% were seen once. The sequencing sample was made of PBMCs. All receptors derive from a man between 25 and 39 years old in good health.

Many counts were recorded for this clonotype. The V gene is TRBV18, the J gene TRBJ2-1, with D tentatively TRBD1 or TRBD2 (5 bases each). The CDR3 length is 16 residues. Per germline, CDR1 KGHSH and CDR2 LQKENI. Trimming pared 2 bases from V and 4 bases from J, leaving 15 bases between. The chain's CDR3 is CASSPSGRAIYNEQFF. CDR3 nucleotide sequence: TGTGCCAGCTCACCATCGGGGCGAGCGATATACAATGAGCAGTTCTTC.

This clonotype was picked up many times. This chain uses TRBV7-9 with TRBJ1-4, with D unresolved. This CDR3 has 13 amino acids. Germline V CDR1 and CDR2: SEHNR, FQNEAQ (reference sequence). The ends were cut back, 4 bases at V and 8 bases at J, with 11 bases in the middle. Here the CDR3 DNA reads TGTGCCAGCAGCTCCGTGGAGGCCGAAAAACTGTTTTTT. Translated, it gives CASSSVEAEKLFF. Together with reference TRBV7-9 and TRBJ1-4, the CDR3 gives the full variable domain: DTGVSQNPRHKITKRGQNVTFRCDPISEHNRLYWYRQTLGQGPEFLTYFQNEAQLEKSRLLSDRFSAERPKGSFSTLEIQRTEQGDSAMYLCASSSVEAEKLFFGSGTQLSVL.

This clonotype has a single count. A much larger clone sits a single nucleotide away, making a read error possible. This rearrangement joins TRBV6-5 to TRBJ2-7; 7 nucleotides align to TRBD1. The CDR3 consists of 15 residues. The germline V gene has CDR1 MNHEY and CDR2 SVGAGI. The CDR3 nucleotides are TGTGTCAGCAGTTCGACGACAGGGAACTCCTACGAGCAGTACTTC. Amino acid sequence: CVSSSTTGNSYEQYF.

This clonotype was found many times. The chain carries TRBV29-1 and TRBJ2-1, with 9 positions matching TRBD1. Germline CDR1 SQVTM, CDR2 ANQGSEA. This CDR3 has 13 residues. V shed 6 bases, J shed 8 bases, and the junction held 8 bases outside the gene matches. CDR3: CSVPGQGGYEQFF. CDR3 sequence (DNA): TGCAGCGTACCGGGACAGGGCGGCTATGAGCAGTTCTTC.

This clonotype has ten or more counts. The V and J genes are TRBV10-3 and TRBJ2-5; possible D gene TRBD2, 6 bases. This CDR3 is built from 14 residues. Germline-derived CDR1 and CDR2 are ENHRY and SYGVKD. The germline V and J ends were trimmed by 3 bases and 10 bases, with 18 bases remaining between them. The CDR3 nucleotides are TGTGCCATCAGTGACCACTCGCTGCCGGGGGACCAGTACTTC. Translating gives CAISDHSLPGDQYF.

With regard to this clonotype: A junction boundary mismatches the germline segment, possibly from a read error. The chain employs TRBV25-1 and TRBJ1-6, with a weak D call TRBD1 (6 bases). Germline loops: CDR1 MGHDK, CDR2 SYGVNS. This CDR3 region has 14 residues. CDR3 region: CANSEQGNNSPLHF. DNA for the CDR3: TGTGCCAACAGTGAACAGGGAAACAATTCACCCCTCCACTTT.

The V and J genes are TRBV28 and TRBJ1-1; TRBD1 aligns across 7 bases. This CDR3 region has 14 residues. Germline trimming cut 5 bases from V and 3 bases from J; bases unmatched to any gene: 6. Germline CDR1 and CDR2: MDHEN and SYDVKM. The CDR3 loop is CASSHNRGYTEAFF. The CDR3 coding sequence is TGTGCCAGCAGTCACAACAGGGGCTACACTGAAGCTTTCTTT.

This clonotype showed up just once. The chain couples TRBV20-1 to TRBJ2-1; D is unresolved. The V gene's germline CDR1 is DFQATT and CDR2 SNEGSKA (reference sequence). The CDR3 runs 13 residues. V lost 6 bases, J lost 8 bases, and 17 bases lay in between. The CDR3: CSAHEKTWDEQFF. In nucleotides, the CDR3 is TGCAGTGCGCACGAGAAAACCTGGGATGAGCAGTTCTTC.

In its sample, this clonotype was seen many times. The chain uses TRBV7-9 and TRBJ2-2; 7 bases agree with TRBD2. CDR3 length: 16 amino acids. Unmatched junction bases numbered 11, after V lost 5 bases and J lost 5 bases. Germline CDR1 is SEHNR and CDR2 is FQNEAQ (reference sequence). The CDR3 is CASSILAELGTGELFF. The DNA of the CDR3 is TGTGCCAGCAGCATCCTAGCGGAACTGGGTACCGGGGAGCTGTTTTTT.